This T cell receptor beta chain was obtained from a study of T cell responses to AZD1222 COVID-19 vaccine. Turning to the study itself: Second-dose schedules of about 4 or about 12 weeks were combined.

Assay: immunoSEQ multiplex PCR; the TCRdb copy retains only in-frame clones and omits some. Among roughly 100,000 clones listed, approximately 93% were seen once. Study-level points and caveats: Baseline seropositivity occurred in only six AZD1222 recipients. Samples come after the peak T cell response, not at day 14. A mostly white British donor set with more females was recruited, and clonal diversity was possibly underestimated.

A word on this clone: Its antigen is currently unknown.

This clonotype was sampled from an adult in good health. Sequences were derived from peripheral blood, sampled on day 0 of AZD1222 vaccination.

CDR3 in amino acids: CASTPSGSFYEQYF. DNA for the CDR3: TGTGCCTCCACCCCTAGCGGGAGTTTCTACGAGCAGTACTTC. The chain links TRBV30 to TRBJ2-7; the match to TRBD2 covers 10 bases. This CDR3 has 14 amino acids. V dropped 7 bases and J dropped 3; count of bases not matched to a gene: 9. The germline gives CDR1 GTSNPN, CDR2 SVGIG (reference sequence).